The following is a T cell receptor beta chain sequence with its context. There are 14 residues in the CDR3. From germline, CDR1 is GTSNPN and CDR2 SVGIG (reference sequence). Trimming removed 5 bases from V and 0 bases from J; junction bases left unmatched: 5. The protocol was immunoSEQ multiplex PCR, while the TCRdb copy is restricted to in-frame clones and leaves out a portion. This table has under 250,000 clones, around 86% appearing once. The data originate from a study of cytomegalovirus exposure and HLA in healthy donors. V gene TRBV30 combines with J gene TRBJ2-5, with 8 bases fitting TRBD2. Sequenced material: PBMCs. This TCR was recovered from a woman aged 18-35 years in good health and CMV-seropositive. CDR3 DNA: TGTGCCTGGCTTGTAGCGGGGTACCAAGAGACCCAGTACTTC. Translated, it gives CAWLVAGYQETQYF.